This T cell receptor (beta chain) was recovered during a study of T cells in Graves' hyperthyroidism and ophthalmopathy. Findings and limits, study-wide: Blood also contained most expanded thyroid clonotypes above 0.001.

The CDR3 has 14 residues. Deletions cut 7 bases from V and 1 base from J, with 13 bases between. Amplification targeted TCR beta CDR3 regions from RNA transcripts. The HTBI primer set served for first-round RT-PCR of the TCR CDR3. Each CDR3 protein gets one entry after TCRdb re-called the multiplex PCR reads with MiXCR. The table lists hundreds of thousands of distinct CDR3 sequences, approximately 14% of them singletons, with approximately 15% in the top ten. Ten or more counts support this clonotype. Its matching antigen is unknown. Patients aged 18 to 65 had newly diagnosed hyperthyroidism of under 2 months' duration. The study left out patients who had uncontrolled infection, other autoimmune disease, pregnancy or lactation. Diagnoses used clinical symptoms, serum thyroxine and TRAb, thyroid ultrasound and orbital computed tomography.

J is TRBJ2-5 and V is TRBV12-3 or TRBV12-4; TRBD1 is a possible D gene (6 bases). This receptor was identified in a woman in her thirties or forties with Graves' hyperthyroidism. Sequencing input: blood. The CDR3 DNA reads TGTGCCAGCACCACACAGGGCCCCCAAGAGACCCAGTACTTC. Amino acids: CASTTQGPQETQYF.